The sequence of this T cell receptor beta chain was determined in a study of blood T cell repertoires in COVID-19. Background on the study: T cells, B-cell-depleted T cells, or PBMCs provided the cDNA or gDNA that served as material.

Participants spanned ages about 18 to 95 years and resided in about two dozen US areas. Participant reports of clinical history set cohort assignment. Resolution of symptoms, clearance, or two negative PCRs was present in recovered Cohort 3 donors. The CDR3 consists of 18 residues. The V segment lost 5 bases and the J segment 2 bases; nucleotides outside the gene matches: 14. The V gene's germline CDR1 is MNHNY and CDR2 SVGAGI (reference sequence). Profiled with immunoSEQ multiplex PCR; TCRdb holds only in-frame clones, not every one. The sample records about half a million clones, roughly nine tenths being singletons.

This TCR was sampled from a woman in her sixties who had recovered from COVID-19. The rearrangement links TRBV6-6 to TRBJ1-3; 8 bases are a match to TRBD1. Sequencing input: PBMCs or T cells enriched from blood (not recorded which). CDR3 nucleotides: TGTGCCAGCAGTCGCCAGAGCCAGGGGGCTTACCCTGGAAACACCATATATTTT. Translated: CASSRQSQGAYPGNTIYF.